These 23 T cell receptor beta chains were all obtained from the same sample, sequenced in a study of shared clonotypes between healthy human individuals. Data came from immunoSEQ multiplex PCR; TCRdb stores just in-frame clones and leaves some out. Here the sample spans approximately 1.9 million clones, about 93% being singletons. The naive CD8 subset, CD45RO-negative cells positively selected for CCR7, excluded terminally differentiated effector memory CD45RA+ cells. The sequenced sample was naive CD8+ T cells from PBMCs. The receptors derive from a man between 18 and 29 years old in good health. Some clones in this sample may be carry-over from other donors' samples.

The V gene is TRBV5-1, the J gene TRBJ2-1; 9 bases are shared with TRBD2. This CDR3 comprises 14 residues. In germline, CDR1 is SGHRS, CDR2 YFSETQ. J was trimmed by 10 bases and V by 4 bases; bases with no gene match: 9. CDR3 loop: CASSLGLARMEQFF. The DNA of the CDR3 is TGCGCCAGCAGCCTAGGACTAGCGCGCATGGAGCAGTTCTTC.

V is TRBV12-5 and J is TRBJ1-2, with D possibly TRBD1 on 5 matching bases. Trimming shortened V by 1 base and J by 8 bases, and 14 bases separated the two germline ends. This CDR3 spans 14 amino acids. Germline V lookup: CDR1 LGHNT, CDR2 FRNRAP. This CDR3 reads CASGLETGLLGYTF. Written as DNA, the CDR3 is TGTGCTAGTGGTTTGGAAACAGGTCTTCTCGGCTACACCTTC.

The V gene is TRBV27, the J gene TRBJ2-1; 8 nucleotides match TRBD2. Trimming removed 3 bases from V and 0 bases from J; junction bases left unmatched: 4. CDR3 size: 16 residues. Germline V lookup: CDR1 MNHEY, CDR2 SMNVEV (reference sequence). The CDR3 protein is CASSLSGGPSYNEQFF. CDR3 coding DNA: TGTGCCAGCAGTTTGTCGGGAGGGCCCTCCTACAATGAGCAGTTCTTC.

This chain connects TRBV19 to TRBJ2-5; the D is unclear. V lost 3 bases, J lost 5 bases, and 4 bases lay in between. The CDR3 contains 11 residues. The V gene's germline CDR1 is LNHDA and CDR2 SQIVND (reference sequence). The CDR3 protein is CASSIDETQYF. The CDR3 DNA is TGTGCCAGTAGTATCGATGAGACCCAGTACTTC.

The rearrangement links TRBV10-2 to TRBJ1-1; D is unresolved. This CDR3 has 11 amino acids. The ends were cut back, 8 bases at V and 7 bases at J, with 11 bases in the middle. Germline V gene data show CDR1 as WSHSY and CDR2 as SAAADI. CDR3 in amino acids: CASGGTVEAFF. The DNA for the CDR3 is TGCGCCAGCGGAGGCACCGTTGAAGCTTTCTTT.

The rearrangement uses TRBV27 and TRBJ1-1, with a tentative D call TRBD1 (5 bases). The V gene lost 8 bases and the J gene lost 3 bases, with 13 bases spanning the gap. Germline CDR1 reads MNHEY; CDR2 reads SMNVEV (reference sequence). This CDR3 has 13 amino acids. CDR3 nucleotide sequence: TGTGCCAGCGGGGGTTCTTGGTACACTGAAGCTTTCTTT. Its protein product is CASGGSWYTEAFF.

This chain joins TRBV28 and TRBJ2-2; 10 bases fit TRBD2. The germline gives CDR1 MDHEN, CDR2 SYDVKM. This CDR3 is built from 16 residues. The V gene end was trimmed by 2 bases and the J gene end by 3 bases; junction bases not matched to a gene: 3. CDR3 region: CASSLTLAGDTGELFF. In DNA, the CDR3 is TGTGCCAGCAGTTTAACCCTAGCGGGAGACACCGGGGAGCTGTTTTTT.

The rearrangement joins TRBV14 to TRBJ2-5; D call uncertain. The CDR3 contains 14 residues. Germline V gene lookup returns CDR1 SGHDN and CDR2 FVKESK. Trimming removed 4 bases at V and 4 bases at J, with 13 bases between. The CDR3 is CASSPYRVTETQYF. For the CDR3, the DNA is TGTGCCAGCAGCCCCTACCGGGTAACAGAGACCCAGTACTTC.

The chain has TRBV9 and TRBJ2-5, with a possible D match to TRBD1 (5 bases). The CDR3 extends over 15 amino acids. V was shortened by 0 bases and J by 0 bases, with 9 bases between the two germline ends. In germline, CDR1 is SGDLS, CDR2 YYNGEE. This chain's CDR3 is CASSVASGNQETQYF. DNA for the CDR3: TGTGCCAGCAGCGTAGCTTCAGGGAACCAAGAGACCCAGTACTTC. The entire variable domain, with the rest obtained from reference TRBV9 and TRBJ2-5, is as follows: DSGVTQTPKHLITATGQRVTLRCSPRSGDLSVYWYQQSLDQGLQFLIQYYNGEERAKGNILERFSAQQFPDLHSELNLSSLELGDSALYFCASSVASGNQETQYFGPGTRLLVL.

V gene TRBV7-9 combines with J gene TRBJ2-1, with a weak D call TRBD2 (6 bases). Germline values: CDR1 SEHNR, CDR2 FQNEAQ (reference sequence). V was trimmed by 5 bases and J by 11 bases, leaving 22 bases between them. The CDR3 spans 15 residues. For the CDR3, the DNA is TGTGCCAGCAGCCCCGGGGAGGAAGAGACAATGAAGCAGTTCTTC. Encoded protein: CASSPGEEETMKQFF.

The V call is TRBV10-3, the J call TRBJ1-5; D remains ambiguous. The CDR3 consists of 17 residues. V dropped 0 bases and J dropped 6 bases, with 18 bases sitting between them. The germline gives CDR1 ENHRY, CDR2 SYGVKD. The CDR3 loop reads CAISESVVPPEGQPQHF. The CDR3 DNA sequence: TGTGCCATCAGTGAGTCAGTCGTCCCCCCGGAGGGTCAGCCCCAGCATTTT.

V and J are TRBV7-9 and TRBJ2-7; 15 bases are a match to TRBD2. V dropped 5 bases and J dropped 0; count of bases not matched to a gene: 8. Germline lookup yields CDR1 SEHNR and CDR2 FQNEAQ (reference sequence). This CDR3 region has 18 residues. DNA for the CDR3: TGTGCCAGCAGCGGGGGACTAGCGGGAGGTGCCGCCTCCTACGAGCAGTACTTC. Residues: CASSGGLAGGAASYEQYF.

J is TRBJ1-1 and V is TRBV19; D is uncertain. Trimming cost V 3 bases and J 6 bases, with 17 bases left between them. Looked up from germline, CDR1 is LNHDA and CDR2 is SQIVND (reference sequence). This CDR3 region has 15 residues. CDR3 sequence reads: CASSMDQAGDAEAFF. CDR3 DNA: TGTGCCAGTAGTATGGACCAGGCCGGCGACGCTGAAGCTTTCTTT.

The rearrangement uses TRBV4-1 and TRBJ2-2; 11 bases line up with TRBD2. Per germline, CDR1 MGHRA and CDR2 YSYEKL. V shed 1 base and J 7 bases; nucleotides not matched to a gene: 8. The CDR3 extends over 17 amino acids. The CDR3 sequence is CASSQGPSGRWIGELFF. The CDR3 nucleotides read TGCGCCAGCAGCCAAGGGCCTAGCGGGAGGTGGATCGGGGAGCTGTTTTTT.

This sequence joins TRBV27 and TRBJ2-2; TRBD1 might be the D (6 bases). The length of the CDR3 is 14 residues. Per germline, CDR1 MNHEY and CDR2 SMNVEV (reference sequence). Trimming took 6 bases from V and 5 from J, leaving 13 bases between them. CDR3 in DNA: TGTGCCAGCAGACCACAGGGATGGACCGGGGAGCTGTTTTTT. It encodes CASRPQGWTGELFF.

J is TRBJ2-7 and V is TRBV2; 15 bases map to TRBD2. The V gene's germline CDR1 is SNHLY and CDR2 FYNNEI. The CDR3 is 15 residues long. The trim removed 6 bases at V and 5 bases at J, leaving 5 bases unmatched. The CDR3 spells CASRGTSGRPHEQYF. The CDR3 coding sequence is TGTGCCAGCAGAGGGACTAGCGGGAGGCCACACGAGCAGTACTTC.

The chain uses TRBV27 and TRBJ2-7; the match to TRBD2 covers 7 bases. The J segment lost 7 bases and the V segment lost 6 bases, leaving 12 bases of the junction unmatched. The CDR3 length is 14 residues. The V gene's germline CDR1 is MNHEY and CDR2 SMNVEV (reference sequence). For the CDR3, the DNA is TGTGCCAGCAGCCCGACTAGCCCGCCCCGGGAGCAGTACTTC. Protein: CASSPTSPPREQYF.

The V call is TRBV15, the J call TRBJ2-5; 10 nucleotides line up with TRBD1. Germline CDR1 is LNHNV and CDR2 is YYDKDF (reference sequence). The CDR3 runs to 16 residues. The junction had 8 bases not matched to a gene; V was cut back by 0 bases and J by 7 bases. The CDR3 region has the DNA TGTGCCACCAGCAGAGATCTAGGGACAGGGGTTTTGACCCAGTACTTC. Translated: CATSRDLGTGVLTQYF.

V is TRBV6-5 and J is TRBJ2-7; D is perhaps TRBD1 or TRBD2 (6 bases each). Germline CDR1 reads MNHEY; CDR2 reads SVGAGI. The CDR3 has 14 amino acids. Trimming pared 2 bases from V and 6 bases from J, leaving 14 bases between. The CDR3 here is CASSYAIEGGEQYF. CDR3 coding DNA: TGTGCCAGCAGTTACGCCATAGAGGGGGGCGAGCAGTACTTC.

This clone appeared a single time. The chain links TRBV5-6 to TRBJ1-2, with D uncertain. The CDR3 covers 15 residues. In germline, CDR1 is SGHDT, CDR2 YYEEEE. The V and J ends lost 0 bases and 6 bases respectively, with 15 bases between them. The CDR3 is CASSLGQVRPNGYTF. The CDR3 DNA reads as TGTGCCAGCAGCTTGGGGCAGGTCCGACCTAATGGCTACACCTTC.

The CDR3 nucleotides read TGTGCCAGCAGCTTAGCGGTCCGGGAGGGGGGCACAGATACGCAGTATTTT. Protein: CASSLAVREGGTDTQYF. The chain joins TRBV7-9 to TRBJ2-3, with TRBD2 matching 8 bases. The junction had 6 bases not matched to a gene; V was cut back by 0 bases and J by 1 base. The CDR3 has 17 residues. CDR1 is SEHNR and CDR2 is FQNEAQ in the germline V gene (reference sequence).

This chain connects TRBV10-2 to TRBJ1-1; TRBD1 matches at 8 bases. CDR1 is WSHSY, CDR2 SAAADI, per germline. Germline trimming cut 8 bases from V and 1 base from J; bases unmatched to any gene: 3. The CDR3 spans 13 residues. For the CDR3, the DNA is TGCGCCAGCGACAGGGGCCGGAACACTGAAGCTTTCTTT. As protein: CASDRGRNTEAFF.

The CDR3, as DNA: TGTGCCACCAGCAGAGATGCGGCGGCTTCCCAAGAGACCCAGTACTTC. Protein: CATSRDAAASQETQYF. The chain is built from TRBV15 and TRBJ2-5; unclear D gene. The CDR3 spans 16 residues. Germline V gene lookup returns CDR1 LNHNV and CDR2 YYDKDF (reference sequence). Trimming cost V 0 bases and J 1 base, with 12 bases left between them.